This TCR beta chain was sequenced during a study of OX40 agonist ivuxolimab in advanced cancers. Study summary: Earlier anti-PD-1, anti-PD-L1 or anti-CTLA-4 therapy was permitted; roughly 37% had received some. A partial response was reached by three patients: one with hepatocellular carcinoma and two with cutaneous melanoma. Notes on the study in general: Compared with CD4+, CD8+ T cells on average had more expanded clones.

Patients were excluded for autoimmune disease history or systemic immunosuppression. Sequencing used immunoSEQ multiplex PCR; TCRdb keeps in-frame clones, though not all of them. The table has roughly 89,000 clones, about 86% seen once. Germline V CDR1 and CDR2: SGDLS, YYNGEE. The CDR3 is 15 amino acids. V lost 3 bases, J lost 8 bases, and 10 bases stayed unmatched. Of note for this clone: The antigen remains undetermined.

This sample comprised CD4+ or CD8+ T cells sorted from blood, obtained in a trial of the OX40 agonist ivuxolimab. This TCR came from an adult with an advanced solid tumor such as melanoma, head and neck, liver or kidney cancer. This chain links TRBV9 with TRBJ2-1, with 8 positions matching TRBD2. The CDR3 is CASSAPGLGIDEQFF. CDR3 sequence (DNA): TGTGCCAGCAGCGCCCCGGGACTAGGTATAGATGAGCAGTTCTTC.